The entry below gives a single T cell receptor (beta chain) sequence along with its context. Its cognate antigen has yet to be identified. Base qualities are not provided; no much larger clone lies one nucleotide away. The sample carries other DNA sequences with the same CDR3. These data belong to a study of blood T cell repertoires in COVID-19 (dated by TCRdb to the early 2020s). About the full investigation: The collaborator samples originated in the United States, Italy and Spain and spanned the acute and convalescent phases of COVID-19. The prospective study material was composed of cDNA or gDNA derived from T cells, B-cell-depleted T cells, or PBMCs. Subjects who had been exposed to COVID-19, were actively infected with it, or had recovered from it provided the deeply sampled blood TCRbeta repertoires that made up the dataset. The repertoires were released in a freely available public database meant as a resource for research on the immune response to SARS-CoV-2. The samples were drawn from the first 160 participants of the ongoing ImmuneRACE study and from about 1,200 subjects provided by 6 global collaborators. A de-identified subject ID, COVID-19 status, age in years and sex were almost always included in the sample metadata. Where available, HLA class I and class II types were obtained from metadata supplied by the sample provider rather than from assay-based typing. The study at large found these results: Clinical and demographic metadata were provided uncurated, with the amount varying by source and participant.

The CDR3 goes from the cysteine to the phenylalanine over 12 residues. The kept DNA is CDR3 alone, 36 bases in frame from the first base. The trim is 2 bases for V and 3 bases for J, with a gap of 5 bases between the germline ends. TCRbeta CDR3 regions were amplified from genomic DNA by means of the immunoSEQ Assay, a bias-controlled multiplex PCR. The study's processing was this. Nucleated cell counts per sample were estimated from amplification of reference gene primers within the assay. Sequence reads were collapsed and filtered to measure the absolute abundance of every unique TCRbeta CDR3 rearrangement. For each sample, productive Simpson clonality was calculated by taking the square root of Simpson's diversity index across productive rearrangements. TCRdb took over this immuneACCESS table, retaining in-frame rearrangements with V and J assigned. Such tables are incomplete; in checked studies, under half of the missing clones stem from an unresolved V gene, and the remainder is unexplained. From that table come the V and J calls and clone size; the DNA was used to work out D and trimming. In all, the sample holds roughly 500,000 clones, and 80% to 90% of those were seen once. The top ten clones comprise approximately 3.4% of the sample.

Whole blood was collected in K2EDTA tubes by collaborating institutions according to the institutions' own protocols. For TCRbeta analysis, collaborators shipped samples as frozen whole blood, isolated PBMCs, or DNA extracted from either of those sample types. The rearrangement combines TRBV12-3 or TRBV12-4 with TRBJ2-7, with the D gene not clear enough to name. Sequencing was done on a sample of peripheral blood. The TCR originated in a human donor in a cohort sampled during active COVID-19. The nucleotide sequence reads TGTGCCAGCAGTTTAAGAGTCTACGAGCAGTACTTC. The translation is CASSLRVYEQYF.